This T cell receptor (beta chain) originates from a study of graft-versus-host responses after intestinal transplantation. Study conclusions and caveats: GvH clones turned up in recipient marrow; some had shown up first in ileum or blood.

The CDR3 consists of 11 residues. The germline V gene encodes CDR1 DFQATT and CDR2 SNEGSKA (reference sequence). The junction had 2 bases not matched to a gene; V was cut back by 5 bases and J by 4 bases. Regarding this clone: The antigen is undetermined.

Libraries were prepared by immunoSEQ multiplex PCR; TCRdb keeps only in-frame clonotypes and omits some of them. The table has some 35,000 clones, around 94% seen once. The chain recombines TRBV20-1 with TRBJ2-7, with 7 positions matching TRBD1. The TCR comes from a human donor who was the organ donor for an intestinal transplant. The sequencing here drew on unstimulated CD4+ T cells sorted from spleen or lymph node cells, taken before transplant. The CDR3 loop is CSAGRGYEQYF. CDR3 DNA sequence: TGCAGTGCTGGCAGGGGGTACGAGCAGTACTTC.